The entry below gives a single T cell receptor beta chain sequence along with its context. Its antigen is as yet unknown. Germline V gene sequence: CDR1 SQVTM, CDR2 ANQGSEA. After removal of 1 base from V and 1 base from J, the junction contained 6 bases not matched to a gene. The CDR3 has 17 residues. These data are taken from a study of T cells in Graves' hyperthyroidism and ophthalmopathy. At the level of the study: Initial diagnosis, before any treatment, was when peripheral blood was collected. Findings and limits, study-wide: Blood samples included most of the expanded thyroid clonotypes exceeding 0.001. In the analysis, a 13 V-J model separated ophthalmopathy from stable hyperthyroidism.

Regions amplified from RNA transcripts were the TCR beta CDR3 regions. Using the HTBI primer set, a first-round RT-PCR was run on the TCR CDR3. Via MiXCR, TCRdb re-called the multiplex PCR reads, giving one row per CDR3 protein. The sample includes under 250,000 distinct CDR3 sequences, approximately 23% of them seen just once. The receptor comes from a woman aged 40 to 55 with Graves' ophthalmopathy. Input material: blood. V gene TRBV29-1 combines with J gene TRBJ2-1, with 11 bases fitting TRBD2. CDR3 residues: CSVEVAGGSHSYNEQFF. The CDR3 coding sequence is TGCAGCGTTGAAGTAGCGGGAGGGTCGCATTCCTACAATGAGCAGTTCTTC.